This T cell receptor beta chain stems from a study of T-cell memory formation after mild COVID-19. Study context: The study found TCR clusters largely donor specific.

Trimming pared 1 base from V and 8 bases from J, leaving 8 bases between. The CDR3 is made up of 12 amino acids. Germline lookup yields CDR1 SEHNR and CDR2 FQNEAQ (reference sequence). This clonotype was detected many times. Its matching antigen is unknown. One entry per CDR3 protein results from TCRdb running MiXCR on the 5' RACE reads. This sample yields about 27,000 distinct CDR3 sequences, of which 7.4% are seen a single time; 14% belongs to the top ten. Points from the study as a whole: Researchers could not confirm that second-wave clones peaking on day 37 targeted SARS-CoV-2. Later expanders leaned toward CD4+, whereas clones contracting from day 15 to 85 were balanced CD4/CD8. Cross-reactive memory appears to have joined, as suggested by some responding clones showing up in pre-infection memory.

V usage is TRBV7-9 and J usage is TRBJ1-1; D gene ambiguous. The specimen was PBMCs or a T cell subset sorted from them (not recorded which). The origin of this receptor is an adult woman who had mild COVID-19 (a few samples of this study predate the infection). Cell type and time point are not known. This chain's CDR3 is CASSLGVVEAFF. The CDR3 DNA reads TGTGCCAGCAGCTTAGGAGTTGTAGAAGCTTTCTTT.